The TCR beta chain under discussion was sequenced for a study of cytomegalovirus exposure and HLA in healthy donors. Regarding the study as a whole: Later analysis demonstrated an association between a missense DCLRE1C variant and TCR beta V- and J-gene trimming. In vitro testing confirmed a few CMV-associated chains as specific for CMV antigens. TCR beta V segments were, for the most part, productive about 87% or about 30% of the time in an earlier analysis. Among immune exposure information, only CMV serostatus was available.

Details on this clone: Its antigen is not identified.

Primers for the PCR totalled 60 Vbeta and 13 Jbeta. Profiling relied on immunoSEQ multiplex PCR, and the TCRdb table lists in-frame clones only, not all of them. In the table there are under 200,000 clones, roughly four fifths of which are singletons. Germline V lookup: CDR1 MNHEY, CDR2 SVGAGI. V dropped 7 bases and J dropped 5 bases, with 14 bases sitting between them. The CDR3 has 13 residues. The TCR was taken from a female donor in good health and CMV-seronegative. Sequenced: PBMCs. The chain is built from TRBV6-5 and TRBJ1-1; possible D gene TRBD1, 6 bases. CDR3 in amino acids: CASTMDSSTEAFF. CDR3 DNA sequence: TGTGCCAGCACCATGGACAGTTCGACTGAAGCTTTCTTT.